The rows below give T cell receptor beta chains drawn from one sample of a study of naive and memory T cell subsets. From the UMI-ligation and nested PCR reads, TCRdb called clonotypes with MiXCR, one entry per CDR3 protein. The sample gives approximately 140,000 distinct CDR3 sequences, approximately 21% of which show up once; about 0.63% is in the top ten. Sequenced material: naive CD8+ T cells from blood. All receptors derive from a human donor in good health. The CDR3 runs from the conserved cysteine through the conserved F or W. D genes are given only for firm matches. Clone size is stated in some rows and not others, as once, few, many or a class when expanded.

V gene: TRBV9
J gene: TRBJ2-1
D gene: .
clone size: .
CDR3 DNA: TGTGCCAGCAGCGTAGAGGTGGAGCAGTTCTTC
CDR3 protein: CASSVEVEQFF

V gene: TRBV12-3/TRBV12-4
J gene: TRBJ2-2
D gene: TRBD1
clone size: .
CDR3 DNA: TGTGCCAGCAGTCCTAACCGGGACAGGGGCCCGGACGGGGAGCTGTTTTTT
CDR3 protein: CASSPNRDRGPDGELFF

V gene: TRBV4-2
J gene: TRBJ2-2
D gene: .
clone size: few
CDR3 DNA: TGTGCCAGCAGCCAAGCTAGAACCGGGGAGCTGTTTTTT
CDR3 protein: CASSQARTGELFF

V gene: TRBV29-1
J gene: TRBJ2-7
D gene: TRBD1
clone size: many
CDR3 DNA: TGCAGCGCTGTGACAGGGGGGTCCTACGAGCAGTACTTC
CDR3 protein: CSAVTGGSYEQYF

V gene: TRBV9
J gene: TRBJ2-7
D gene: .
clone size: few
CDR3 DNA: TGTGCCAGCAGCGTAGGCGGCAGCTACTACGAGCAGTACTTC
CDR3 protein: CASSVGGSYYEQYF

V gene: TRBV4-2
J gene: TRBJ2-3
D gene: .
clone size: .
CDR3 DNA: TGTGCCAGCAGCCATCCCCCCGCAGGGGTTCGGGATACGCAGTATTTT
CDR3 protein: CASSHPPAGVRDTQYF

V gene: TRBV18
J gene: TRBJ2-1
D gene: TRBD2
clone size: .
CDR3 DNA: TGTGCCAGCTCACCATTAGGCGGGAGGGGCGATGAGCAGTTCTTC
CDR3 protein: CASSPLGGRGDEQFF

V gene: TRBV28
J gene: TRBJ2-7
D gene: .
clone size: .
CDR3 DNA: TGTGCCAGCAGTCCGCCTCCGTGGGCTATCTCCTACGAGCAGTACTTC
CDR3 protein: CASSPPPWAISYEQYF

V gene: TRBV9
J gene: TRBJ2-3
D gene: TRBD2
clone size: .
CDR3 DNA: TGTGCCAGCAGCGTAGATGCTAGCGGGAGTCCAGATACGCAGTATTTT
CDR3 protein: CASSVDASGSPDTQYF

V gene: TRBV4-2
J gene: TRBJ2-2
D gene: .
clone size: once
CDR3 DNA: TGTGCCAGCAGCCACAGTAAAGGGAACACCGGGGAGCTGTTTTTT
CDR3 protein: CASSHSKGNTGELFF

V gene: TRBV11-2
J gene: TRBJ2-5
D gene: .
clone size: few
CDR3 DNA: TGTGCCAGCAGGATTGATACAGGGACCGGGACCCAGTACTTC
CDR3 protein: CASRIDTGTGTQYF

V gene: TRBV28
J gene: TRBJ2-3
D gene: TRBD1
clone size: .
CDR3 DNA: TGTGCCAGCAGCTTGGACAGGGGGCTGATGGATACGCAGTATTTT
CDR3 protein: CASSLDRGLMDTQYF

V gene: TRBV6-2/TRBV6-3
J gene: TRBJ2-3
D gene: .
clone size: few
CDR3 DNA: TGTGCCAGCAGCGACCCGGAGGATACGCAGTATTTT
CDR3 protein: CASSDPEDTQYF

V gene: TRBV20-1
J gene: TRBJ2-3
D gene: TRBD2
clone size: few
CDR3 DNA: TGCAGTGCTAGCTATGGGTCTAGCGGACGCACAGATACGCAGTATTTT
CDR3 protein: CSASYGSSGRTDTQYF

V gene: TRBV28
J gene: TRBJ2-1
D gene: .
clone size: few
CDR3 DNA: TGTGCCAGCAGTACCCCGGACTGGCCTTTGAGGGAAGATGAGCAGTTCTTC
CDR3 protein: CASSTPDWPLREDEQFF

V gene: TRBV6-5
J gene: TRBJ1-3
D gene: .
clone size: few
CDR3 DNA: TGTGCCAGCAGTTACGGCAAGAGCTCTGGAAACACCATATATTTT
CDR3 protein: CASSYGKSSGNTIYF

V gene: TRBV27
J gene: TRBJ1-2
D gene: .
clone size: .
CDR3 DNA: TGTGCCAGCAGTTTGGCTGCCACTAACTATGGCTACACCTTC
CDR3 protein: CASSLAATNYGYTF

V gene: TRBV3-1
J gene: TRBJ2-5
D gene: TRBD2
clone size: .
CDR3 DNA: TGTGCCAGCAGCTCCCAGTTGGCGGGAGGATACCAAGAGACCCAGTACTTC
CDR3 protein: CASSSQLAGGYQETQYF

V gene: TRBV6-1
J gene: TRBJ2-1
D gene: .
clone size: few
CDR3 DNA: TGTGCCAGCAGTGACATCTTGGACTACAATGAGCAGTTCTTC
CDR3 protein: CASSDILDYNEQFF